The 8 T cell receptor beta chains below come from one sample, sequenced in a study of T cell responses to AZD1222 COVID-19 vaccine (dated by TCRdb to the early 2020s). Libraries came from the immunoSEQ multiplex PCR assay. TCRdb's version of the immuneACCESS table is confined to in-frame rearrangements and falls short of the full clone set. An unresolved V gene accounts for under half of the shortfall where checked; the remainder is of unknown origin. This sample gives around 180,000 clones in total; 85% to 90% of them show up just once. Of the sample, around 6.9% falls within the top ten clones. The sample's time point label, in plain terms: baseline before first vaccination. The source was peripheral blood, collected on day 0 of AZD1222 vaccination. Receptors were obtained from an adult in good health.

This chain uses TRBV2 with TRBJ2-3; weak D call: TRBD2 (5 bases). In germline, CDR1 is SNHLY, CDR2 FYNNEI. Trimming removed 6 bases at V and 1 base at J, with 11 bases between. This CDR3 spans 14 amino acids. CDR3 protein: CASRGSVRTDTQYF. The CDR3 bases are TGTGCCAGCAGGGGTAGCGTGCGCACAGATACGCAGTATTTT.

The chain has TRBV28 and TRBJ2-4; 9 nucleotides match TRBD1. The junction had 10 bases not matched to a gene; V was cut back by 4 bases and J by 9 bases. Per germline, CDR1 MDHEN and CDR2 SYDVKM. The CDR3 has 15 amino acids. CDR3 loop: CASSSTGQGPVIQYF. CDR3 bases: TGTGCCAGCAGTTCTACGGGACAGGGCCCGGTCATTCAGTACTTC.

The chain uses TRBV28 and TRBJ1-3, with a tentative D call TRBD1 (5 bases). V gave up 5 bases and J gave up 1 base, with 18 bases separating them. Germline loops: CDR1 MDHEN, CDR2 SYDVKM. The CDR3 consists of 17 residues. The CDR3: CASSPGTGISSGNTIYF. The CDR3 DNA sequence: TGTGCCAGCAGTCCCGGGACGGGAATCTCTTCTGGAAACACCATATATTTT.

The V call is TRBV6-1, the J call TRBJ1-5; unclear D gene. V was trimmed by 3 bases and J by 5 bases, leaving 11 bases between them. CDR1 and CDR2 from the germline V gene are MNHNS and SASEGT. There are 14 residues in the CDR3. CDR3 amino acids: CASSETGLYQPQHF. CDR3 DNA: TGTGCCAGCAGTGAGACGGGTTTATATCAGCCCCAGCATTTT.

The J gene is TRBJ1-1, the V gene TRBV6-5; D remains ambiguous. Looked up from germline, CDR1 is MNHEY and CDR2 is SVGAGI. V was cut by 8 bases and J by 4 bases, with 14 bases left in between. CDR3 length: 13 residues. In nucleotides, the CDR3 is TGTGCCAGCGGCCATACACCCAGCACTGAAGCTTTCTTT. This translates into CASGHTPSTEAFF.

The CDR3 nucleotides are TGTGCCAGCAGCATGCTCCTCCGAGGCCTTATGGCTGGAAACACCATATATTTT. Its protein product is CASSMLLRGLMAGNTIYF. This sequence joins TRBV7-9 and TRBJ1-3; D not resolved. The CDR3 consists of 18 residues. CDR1 is SEHNR and CDR2 is FQNEAQ in the germline V gene (reference sequence). V was clipped by 5 bases and J by 2 bases, with 22 bases between them.

This chain connects TRBV25-1 to TRBJ2-5, with 9 bases aligning to TRBD2. Germline CDR1 MGHDK, CDR2 SYGVNS. This CDR3 is built from 16 residues. V was clipped by 1 base and J by 1 base; unmatched bases: 4. The CDR3 loop reads CASSELSSGGQETQYF. CDR3 nucleotide sequence: TGTGCCAGCAGTGAATTGAGTAGCGGGGGCCAAGAGACCCAGTACTTC.

This chain connects TRBV24-1 to TRBJ1-6; 9 bases line up with TRBD1. V was pared by 9 bases and J by 10 bases, with 9 bases of the junction left unmatched. The CDR3 sequence is 14 residues long. CDR1 is KGHDR and CDR2 is SFDVKD in the germline V gene. This CDR3 reads CATWGGQGGSPLHF. The CDR3 nucleotides are TGTGCCACCTGGGGGGGACAGGGAGGATCACCCCTCCACTTT.